The 27 T cell receptor beta chains below were found in one sample sequenced in a study of shared clonotypes between healthy human individuals. Profiling relied on immunoSEQ multiplex PCR, and the TCRdb table lists in-frame clones only, not all of them. Among about 2 million clones listed, around 95% were seen once. The material sequenced was naive CD4+ T cells sorted from blood. The subset was: CD45RA+ positively selected. All receptors derive from a man younger than 35 in good health.

The rearrangement joins TRBV4-1 to TRBJ2-3; 7 bases are shared with TRBD2. The trim removed 0 bases at V and 0 bases at J, leaving 9 bases unmatched. CDR1 is MGHRA and CDR2 is YSYEKL in the germline V gene. This CDR3 has 18 residues. CDR3 region: CASSQDSMSSGSTDTQYF. CDR3 DNA sequence: TGCGCCAGCAGCCAAGATAGTATGTCTAGCGGCAGCACAGATACGCAGTATTTT.

The gene calls are TRBV7-3 and TRBJ1-6; D possibly corresponds to TRBD1 (5 bases). V was trimmed by 0 bases and J by 9 bases, leaving 12 bases between them. Germline CDR1 is SGHTA and CDR2 is FQGTGA. CDR3 length: 15 amino acids. CDR3 sequence (DNA): TGTGCCAGCAGCTTAACGGCAGGGAACGCTTCACCCCTCCACTTT. It codes for CASSLTAGNASPLHF.

The V gene is TRBV30, the J gene TRBJ2-5; possible D gene TRBD2, 6 bases. V lost 1 base and J lost 4, with 7 bases in between. The CDR3 sequence is 12 residues long. CDR1 is GTSNPN and CDR2 is SVGIG in the germline V gene (reference sequence). CDR3 sequence (DNA): TGTGCCTGGAGTGATAGCGGAGAGACCCAGTACTTC. This encodes CAWSDSGETQYF.

This clone was observed once. This chain connects TRBV9 to TRBJ1-6, with D uncertain. Germline assignment: CDR1 SGDLS and CDR2 YYNGEE. This CDR3 comprises 14 residues. Trimming removed 0 bases at V and 6 bases at J, with 7 bases between. The CDR3 coding sequence is TGTGCCAGCAGCGTAGATATCAGTAATTCACCCCTCCACTTT. Protein sequence: CASSVDISNSPLHF.

The chain couples TRBV11-1 to TRBJ1-1; unclear D gene. The V end lost 4 bases, the J end lost 11 bases, and 23 bases lay between the germline ends. There are 15 residues in the CDR3. CDR1 is SGHAT and CDR2 is FQDESV in the germline V gene (reference sequence). DNA for the CDR3: TGTGCCAGCAGCTGGCTAGCGGAGTCCCCCGGCGGGGCTTTCTTT. The encoded protein is CASSWLAESPGGAFF.

This clone was recorded once. The chain combines TRBV19 with TRBJ1-5, with TRBD1 matching 8 bases. CDR1 and CDR2 (germline): LNHDA, SQIVND (reference sequence). V shed 5 bases, J shed 4 bases, and the junction held 10 bases outside the gene matches. The CDR3 is 16 amino acids. CDR3: CASSPSDRGINQPQHF. The CDR3 nucleotides read TGTGCCAGTAGTCCCTCAGACAGGGGCATTAATCAGCCCCAGCATTTT.

This rearrangement joins TRBV19 to TRBJ2-7; 11 bases line up with TRBD2. The V gene end was trimmed by 6 bases and the J gene end by 2 bases; junction bases not matched to a gene: 9. Germline assignment: CDR1 LNHDA and CDR2 SQIVND (reference sequence). There are 16 residues in the CDR3. The CDR3 reads CASSLLAGAFTYEQYF. The DNA for the CDR3 is TGTGCCAGTAGCCTACTAGCGGGGGCCTTCACCTACGAGCAGTACTTC.

This chain links TRBV4-2 with TRBJ2-7, with 12 positions matching TRBD2. The CDR3 spans 20 residues. Germline loops: CDR1 LGHNA, CDR2 YNFKEQ. V lost 1 base, J lost 2 bases, and 15 bases stayed unmatched. Here the CDR3 DNA reads TGTGCCAGCAGCCAAGGGGCCGGGGGGTTGGGACTAGCGGGTACCTACGAGCAGTACTTC. This encodes CASSQGAGGLGLAGTYEQYF.

The V call is TRBV10-3, the J call TRBJ2-7; TRBD2 matches at 14 bases. Germline CDR1 reads ENHRY; CDR2 reads SYGVKD. Germline trimming cut 8 bases from V and 4 bases from J; bases unmatched to any gene: 7. This CDR3 has 15 residues. The CDR3 nucleotides read TGTGCCATCTTACTGGGGACTAGCGGGAGATACGAGCAGTACTTC. Translated, it gives CAILLGTSGRYEQYF.

As concerns this clone: The same CDR3 arises from other DNA sequences in this sample as well. The chain employs TRBV11-2 and TRBJ1-5; unclear D gene. This CDR3 region has 13 residues. Trimming shortened V by 2 bases and J by 4 bases, and 6 bases separated the two germline ends. Germline values: CDR1 SGHAT, CDR2 FQNNGV. The CDR3 region is CASSLRGNQPQHF. The DNA of the CDR3 is TGTGCCAGCAGCTTACGGGGTAATCAGCCCCAGCATTTT.

This clone is a singleton in its sample. This rearrangement joins TRBV11-2 to TRBJ2-7; 8 bases match TRBD2. V dropped 1 base and J dropped 2; count of bases not matched to a gene: 7. Germline CDR1 is SGHAT and CDR2 is FQNNGV. The CDR3 is 16 amino acids. The chain's CDR3 is CASSLVGVSGTYEQYF. The DNA for the CDR3 is TGTGCCAGCAGCTTAGTAGGCGTTAGCGGGACCTACGAGCAGTACTTC.

This chain links TRBV6-5 with TRBJ2-2; 9 bases line up with TRBD1. This CDR3 contains 14 residues. After removal of 7 bases from V and 4 bases from J, the junction contained 4 bases not matched to a gene. Per the germline V gene, CDR1 is MNHEY and CDR2 is SVGAGI. The CDR3 protein is CASTRDRATGELFF. CDR3 DNA: TGTGCCAGCACCCGGGACAGGGCCACCGGGGAGCTGTTTTTT.

This clone was seen a handful of times. This chain joins TRBV7-8 and TRBJ1-2; perhaps TRBD1 as D (6 bases). Germline CDR1 is SGHVS and CDR2 is FQNEAQ. V shed 1 base and J shed 0 bases, with 6 bases lying between them. The CDR3 contains 14 residues. The CDR3 coding sequence is TGTGCCAGCAGCTTAGGGACAGCTAACTATGGCTACACCTTC. This codes for CASSLGTANYGYTF.

The J gene is TRBJ2-1, the V gene TRBV5-1, with 10 bases matching TRBD2. CDR1 is SGHRS, CDR2 YFSETQ, per germline. The CDR3 is made up of 15 amino acids. V was clipped by 4 bases and J by 2 bases; unmatched bases: 3. The CDR3 DNA is TGCGCCAGCAGCATACTAGCGGGGCCCTACAATGAGCAGTTCTTC. This gives the protein CASSILAGPYNEQFF.

Comment on this clone: A single base separates this from a much larger clone, so it may be a read error. This chain connects TRBV5-4 to TRBJ2-1, with 7 bases identical to TRBD1. This CDR3 region has 15 residues. Germline-derived CDR1 and CDR2 are SGHNT and YYREEE (reference sequence). Trimming removed 4 bases from V and 1 base from J; junction bases left unmatched: 5. CDR3 in amino acids: CASSPGQASYNEQFF. CDR3 DNA: TGTGCCAGCAGCCCCGGACAGGCGTCCTACAATGAGCAGTTCTTC.

The gene calls are TRBV28 and TRBJ2-7; TRBD1 aligns across 9 bases. Trimming took 9 bases from V and 3 from J; bases not matched to a gene: 6. This CDR3 region has 13 residues. The V gene's germline CDR1 is MDHEN and CDR2 SYDVKM. The CDR3 loop is CASFGTGYYEQYF. CDR3 sequence (DNA): TGTGCCAGTTTCGGGACAGGGTACTACGAGCAGTACTTC.

The chain carries TRBV5-4 and TRBJ1-4; the match to TRBD1 covers 8 bases. Per germline, CDR1 SGHNT and CDR2 YYREEE (reference sequence). V trimming: 0 bases; J trimming: 4 bases; junction bases outside the gene matches: 2. CDR3 length equals 15 residues. In DNA form, the CDR3 reads TGTGCCAGCAGCTTGGGGGACAGGATTAATGAAAAACTGTTTTTT. This sequence encodes CASSLGDRINEKLFF.

This chain links TRBV25-1 with TRBJ2-5; TRBD2 aligns across 12 bases. The CDR3 is 17 residues long. The V gene's germline CDR1 is MGHDK and CDR2 SYGVNS. With V trimmed by 4 bases and J by 5 bases, 11 bases remained unmatched. The CDR3 region is CASSGGFGLAGMETQYF. The CDR3 nucleotides are TGTGCCAGCAGTGGGGGTTTTGGACTAGCGGGGATGGAGACCCAGTACTTC.

The chain recombines TRBV6-6 with TRBJ1-4, with 9 bases fitting TRBD1. The V and J ends lost 5 bases and 6 bases, in that order; junction bases with no gene match: 10. Germline values: CDR1 MNHNY, CDR2 SVGAGI (reference sequence). CDR3 length equals 16 residues. This CDR3 reads CASSNRDRVWDEKLFF. The CDR3 DNA follows: TGTGCCAGCAGTAACCGGGACAGGGTGTGGGATGAAAAACTGTTTTTT.

V usage is TRBV4-3 and J usage is TRBJ2-7; no clear D gene. V lost 1 base and J lost 1, with 5 bases in between. This CDR3 contains 13 residues. Germline V CDR1 and CDR2: LGHNA, YSLEER. The DNA for the CDR3 is TGCGCCAGCAGCCAAGCCGGATCCTACGAGCAGTACTTC. This gives the protein CASSQAGSYEQYF.

The rearrangement uses TRBV5-6 and TRBJ1-2; D unclear. Germline assignment: CDR1 SGHDT and CDR2 YYEEEE. With 0 bases removed from V and 3 bases from J, the gap between germline ends came to 12 bases. This CDR3 has 15 residues. The CDR3, as DNA: TGTGCCAGCAGCTTGGACCCCCTTAAGGACTATGGCTACACCTTC. Translating it yields CASSLDPLKDYGYTF.

This rearrangement joins TRBV27 to TRBJ1-6; D may be TRBD1 (5 bases). The V gene lost 6 bases and the J gene lost 7 bases, with 16 bases spanning the gap. CDR3 length: 15 amino acids. CDR1 MNHEY and CDR2 SMNVEV come from the germline V gene (reference sequence). The CDR3 sequence is CASRAGTGWNSPLHF. Written as DNA, the CDR3 is TGTGCCAGCAGGGCCGGGACTGGGTGGAATTCACCCCTCCACTTT.

This CDR3 is CASSQQGSRGGELFF. CDR3 DNA sequence: TGCGCCAGCAGCCAACAGGGCTCTCGAGGCGGGGAGCTGTTTTTT. This rearrangement joins TRBV4-3 to TRBJ2-2, with D perhaps matching TRBD1 (5 bases). The CDR3 length is 15 residues. V shed 2 bases and J shed 7 bases, with 14 bases lying between them. Looked up from germline, CDR1 is LGHNA and CDR2 is YSLEER.

This sequence joins TRBV7-2 and TRBJ1-5, with unresolved D. V lost 5 bases to trimming and J lost 0 bases, with 11 bases between them. The germline gives CDR1 SGHTA, CDR2 FQGNSA. The CDR3 is made up of 15 amino acids. In nucleotides, the CDR3 is TGTGCCAGCAGCACCTGGACGGATAGCAATCAGCCCCAGCATTTT. It specifies CASSTWTDSNQPQHF.

The chain employs TRBV5-1 and TRBJ2-2, with 10 bases lining up with TRBD1. Per germline, CDR1 SGHRS and CDR2 YFSETQ. The CDR3 is made up of 18 amino acids. V lost 0 bases and J lost 6; bases outside the gene matches: 11. The CDR3, as DNA: TGCGCCAGCAGCTTGGTGATGTCGGGACAGGGGATACCCGGGGAGCTGTTTTTT. It is translated as CASSLVMSGQGIPGELFF.

A single count supports this clone. This chain uses TRBV5-5 with TRBJ1-1, with D possibly TRBD1 on 5 matching bases. Germline V gene data show CDR1 as SGHKS and CDR2 as YYEKEE (reference sequence). With 2 bases removed from V and 5 bases from J, the gap between germline ends came to 13 bases. The CDR3 is 14 amino acids. The CDR3 nucleotides are TGTGCCAGCAGCTTTACCGATCAGGGTACTGAAGCTTTCTTT. Its translation: CASSFTDQGTEAFF.

This clone occurred once. CDR3: CASSTTGPYEQYF. CDR3 DNA: TGTGCCAGCAGTACCACAGGTCCCTACGAGCAGTACTTC. The rearrangement links TRBV28 to TRBJ2-7; perhaps TRBD1 as D (5 bases). This CDR3 has 13 amino acids. CDR1 is MDHEN and CDR2 is SYDVKM in the germline V gene. Trimming removed 5 bases from V and 2 bases from J, with 10 bases in between.